The source of this TCR beta chain is a study of beta chain features in type 1 diabetes. As concerns this clone: Its antigen remains unknown.

A sort by CD45RO/CCR7/CD25/CD127/CD95/CD27 yielded CD4+ naive, central memory, regulatory and stem cell-like memory cells. Populations isolated by sorting all had purity greater than 95%. Study observations and caveats: For Type 1 diabetes patients, all four CD4+ subsets carried TCRB CDR3s that were moderately but significantly shorter. The naive, central memory and Treg TCRB repertoires of patients appeared to be more similar to one another than those of healthy donors.

This CDR3 has 15 amino acids. V lost 0 bases to trimming and J lost 1 base, with 9 bases between them. From germline, CDR1 is SGHDN and CDR2 FVKESK. The sequenced template was cDNA made from the entire isolated RNA. Naive, central memory and regulatory T cell samples averaged roughly 3.6 million immunoSEQ reads each. Method: immunoSEQ multiplex PCR; TCRdb's copy keeps in-frame clones and lacks some. The sample shows about 160,000 clones, about 7.9% of them seen only once. J is TRBJ1-1 and V is TRBV14; D possibly corresponds to TRBD1 (5 bases). This receptor was taken from a man younger than 35 with type 1 diabetes. The source material was central memory CD4+ T cells from blood. CDR3 sequence: CASSQDPGGNTEAFF. As DNA, the CDR3 is TGTGCCAGCAGCCAAGATCCGGGGGGGAACACTGAAGCTTTCTTT.